The 13 T cell receptor beta chains reported below all come from one sample, sequenced in a study of blood T cell repertoires in COVID-19. This table comes from immunoSEQ multiplex PCR, and its TCRdb copy is limited to in-frame clones, with some not included. This sample has about 40,000 clones, with roughly 93% found just once. The sample comprised peripheral blood. Every receptor here comes from a man between 50 and 59 years old with active COVID-19.

The chain uses TRBV25-1 and TRBJ2-3; 11 positions match TRBD2. J gave up 2 bases and V 6 bases, and 10 bases lay outside the gene matches. Germline CDR1 reads MGHDK; CDR2 reads SYGVNS. CDR3 length equals 17 residues. The CDR3: CASREGGGLAATDTQYF. The CDR3 DNA follows: TGTGCCAGCAGGGAGGGCGGGGGACTAGCGGCCACAGATACGCAGTATTTT. The variable domain in full, completed from reference TRBV25-1 and TRBJ2-3, reads EADIYQTPRYLVIGTGKKITLECSQTMGHDKMYWYQQDPGMELHLIHYSYGVNSTEKGDLSSESTVSRIRTEHFPLTLESARPSHTSQYLCASREGGGLAATDTQYFGPGTRLTVL.

The chain uses TRBV10-3 and TRBJ2-4; 9 positions match TRBD1. This CDR3 has 15 residues. V shed 5 bases, J shed 7 bases, and the junction held 9 bases outside the gene matches. Germline-derived CDR1 and CDR2 are ENHRY and SYGVKD. Written as DNA, the CDR3 is TGTGCCATCAGTTGGGGGGACAGGGTTGGGAACATTCAGTACTTC. It specifies CAISWGDRVGNIQYF.

In its sample, this clone was seen once. The chain recombines TRBV28 with TRBJ1-5, with D possibly matching TRBD1 (6 bases). V was trimmed by 10 bases and J by 4 bases, leaving 20 bases between them. This CDR3 contains 15 residues. The V gene's germline CDR1 is MDHEN and CDR2 SYDVKM. In DNA form, the CDR3 reads TGTGCCACCCGGGACACCGCCGGCCTAAATCAGCCCCAGCATTTT. It is translated as CATRDTAGLNQPQHF.

V usage is TRBV25-1 and J usage is TRBJ2-5, with 8 nucleotides matching TRBD1. Germline CDR1 is MGHDK and CDR2 is SYGVNS. V shed 7 bases and J 5 bases; nucleotides not matched to a gene: 9. CDR3 size: 14 residues. CDR3 residues: CASTPPGGRETQYF. CDR3 DNA sequence: TGTGCCAGCACCCCACCAGGGGGCCGGGAGACCCAGTACTTC.

V gene TRBV2 combines with J gene TRBJ2-1, with TRBD2 matching 9 bases. Germline V CDR1 and CDR2: SNHLY, FYNNEI. V lost 7 bases to trimming and J lost 9 bases; unmatched junction nucleotides: 13. The CDR3 loop spans 15 amino acids. The CDR3 DNA follows: TGTGCCAGCATGGAGGGACTAGCACGCCTTGGTGAGCAGTTCTTC. Its translation: CASMEGLARLGEQFF.

This clone appeared once. The gene calls are TRBV18 and TRBJ2-5; a weak D match, TRBD1 (5 bases). CDR3 size: 16 residues. Per germline, CDR1 KGHSH and CDR2 LQKENI. The V and J ends lost 3 bases and 3 bases respectively, with 17 bases between them. The CDR3 DNA is TGTGCCAGCTCACCCTCCCAAGCAGGACAAAAAGAGACCCAGTACTTC. It codes for CASSPSQAGQKETQYF.

The genes are TRBV27 and TRBJ2-6; the match to TRBD1 covers 10 bases. Losses at the gene ends were 5 bases for V and 3 bases for J; bases not matched to a gene: 7. From germline, CDR1 is MNHEY and CDR2 SMNVEV (reference sequence). The CDR3 has 17 residues. CDR3 sequence: CASSTRDRGGGANVLTF. The CDR3 bases are TGTGCCAGCAGTACGCGGGACAGGGGTGGTGGGGCCAACGTCCTGACTTTC. Full variable domain (remainder filled in from reference TRBV27 and TRBJ2-6): EAQVTQNPRYLITVTGKKLTVTCSQNMNHEYMSWYRQDPGLGLRQIYYSMNVEVTDKGDVPEGYKVSRKEKRNFPLILESPSPNQTSLYFCASSTRDRGGGANVLTFGAGSRLTVL.

The V and J genes are TRBV6-1 and TRBJ1-5; D is ambiguous. Per the germline V gene, CDR1 is MNHNS and CDR2 is SASEGT. V shed 4 bases and J shed 0 bases, with 13 bases lying between them. CDR3 length equals 16 residues. CDR3 DNA sequence: TGTGCCAGCAGTGTCCCCGCAGTCATTAGCAATCAGCCCCAGCATTTT. Its translation: CASSVPAVISNQPQHF.

The rearrangement joins TRBV2 to TRBJ2-2; 9 nucleotides line up with TRBD2. Germline loops: CDR1 SNHLY, CDR2 FYNNEI. The CDR3 is 15 amino acids. The J segment lost 5 bases and the V segment lost 6 bases, leaving 7 bases of the junction unmatched. CDR3 bases: TGTGCCAGCAGGCTGTTAGCGGGAGCGACCGGGGAGCTGTTTTTT. Residues: CASRLLAGATGELFF.

This clone was seen only once. V usage is TRBV12-3 or TRBV12-4 and J usage is TRBJ2-1, with D maybe TRBD1 (6 bases). Deletions cut 4 bases from V and 8 bases from J, with 9 bases between. The CDR3 covers 12 residues. CDR3 protein: CASSSRGYEQFF. Here the CDR3 DNA reads TGTGCCAGCAGTTCCAGGGGTTATGAGCAGTTCTTC.

Written as DNA, the CDR3 is TGTGCCAGCAGCATCCTAGCGGGAGGACTCTACGAGCAGTACTTC. Its protein product is CASSILAGGLYEQYF. The chain recombines TRBV7-3 with TRBJ2-7; TRBD2 agrees at 11 bases. The CDR3 sequence is 15 residues long. Trimming removed 5 bases from V and 3 bases from J; junction bases left unmatched: 6. Germline lookup yields CDR1 SGHTA and CDR2 FQGTGA.

The V call is TRBV28, the J call TRBJ2-2; TRBD1 matches 8 bases. J lost 4 bases, V lost 6 bases, and 13 bases had no gene match. Germline-derived CDR1 and CDR2 are MDHEN and SYDVKM. The CDR3 contains 17 residues. CDR3 coding DNA: TGTGCCAGCAGAAGGACAGGGTCGGTACTTGGCACCGGGGAGCTGTTTTTT. It translates to CASRRTGSVLGTGELFF.

This clone was seen just once. The chain has TRBV27 and TRBJ2-3; 7 nucleotides align to TRBD1. This CDR3 has 15 amino acids. Per the germline V gene, CDR1 is MNHEY and CDR2 is SMNVEV (reference sequence). Trimming cost V 5 bases and J 6 bases; bases outside gene matches: 11. The CDR3, as DNA: TGTGCCAGCAGTCCCCGGGACAGTTCATGGGATACGCAGTATTTT. Translation gives CASSPRDSSWDTQYF.